This T cell receptor beta chain was profiled in a study of human T cells and chemical hapten exposure. Study summary: 2% DPC applied to a roughly 2 cm by roughly 2 cm arm area sensitized donors. Across samples, TCR yields varied, mostly owing to small differences in pooled library volumes.

At least ten counts were recorded for this clonotype. MiXCR was run by TCRdb on the RACE reads, yielding one entry per CDR3 protein. The table has fewer than 40,000 distinct CDR3 sequences, about 12% seen once. Noted time point: patch test 3, about 24 weeks after DPC sensitization. Treatment indicated: therapeutic diphenylcyclopropenone sensitization with weekly scalp DPC. The authors extracted total RNA from unfractionated whole blood. The specimen was whole blood, collected in connection with sensitization to the hapten diphenylcyclopropenone (DPC). This sequence originates from a woman in her forties with alopecia areata. Some clones in this sample may be carry-over from other donors' samples.

CDR3 residues: CASSHPGPTDTQYF. CDR3 sequence (DNA): TGCGCCAGCAGCCACCCTGGACCCACAGATACGCAGTATTTT. The chain carries TRBV4-1 and TRBJ2-3; no clear D gene. Germline lookup yields CDR1 MGHRA and CDR2 YSYEKL. The V gene lost 3 bases and the J gene lost 2 bases, with 9 bases spanning the gap. The CDR3 consists of 14 residues.